This T cell receptor (beta chain) came from a study of shared clonotypes between healthy human individuals. Every subset had its genomic DNA shared out evenly among several immunoSEQ plates. TCRdb's copy holds only in-frame clones and misses some; the assay was immunoSEQ multiplex PCR. This sample carries over 2 million clones, 85% to 95% of them seen once, and the ten largest clones take 0.1% to 0.15%. Subsets obtained from CD4+ cells comprised CD45RA+ naive and CD45RA-negative memory cells. Germline loops: CDR1 MDHEN, CDR2 SYDVKM. V lost 7 bases, J lost 0 bases, and 13 bases lay in between. This CDR3 spans 14 amino acids.

This receptor was taken from a man younger than 35 in good health. The chain joins TRBV28 to TRBJ2-7, with D tentatively TRBD1 (5 bases). Sequences were obtained from naive CD4+ T cells sorted from blood. As for subset: CD45RA+ positively selected. The CDR3 here is CASKGPSASYEQYF. The CDR3 coding sequence is TGTGCCAGCAAGGGGCCATCAGCCTCCTACGAGCAGTACTTC.